This TCR beta chain was identified during a study of CD8 T cells in Susac syndrome (dated by TCRdb to between 2019 and 2020). Notes on the research overall: Of the Susac syndrome patients who were sequenced, roughly 8 were in clinical remission while about six had clinically active disease. At blood withdrawal, Susac syndrome patients were therapy-naive, treated with corticosteroids (with IVIg additionally given to some), or treated with IVIg alone. Whether CD8+ T cell activation and differentiation in Susac syndrome was antigen driven was tested using repertoire sequencing. The study compared CD8+ T cell repertoire clonality among roughly 12 healthy donors, about 14 Susac syndrome patients and some 16 multiple sclerosis patients.

RNA was extracted with the RNeasy kit and about 0.45 to 1 ug was reverse transcribed using random hexamers. The immunoSEQ multiplex PCR assay, covering 54 Vbeta and 13 Jbeta segments, was used to amplify TCR beta CDR3 regions. PCR amplification bias was corrected by using a synthetic template baseline for primer optimization and computational correction. The original methods were these. Reads were annotated to V, D and J genes according to IMGT and were analyzed with immunoSEQ Analyzer, with only productive sequences retained. To calculate clonality, Shannon entropy was normalized by log2 of the number of productive unique sequences and then subtracted from one. For each patient and control, public and private clones were evaluated within the 100 most prevalent clones. Clones were defined as Susac-specific if absent from the healthy and MS cohorts, from some 1,000 published viral clones and from other ImmuneACCESS disease sequences. TCRdb redid the processing of the public reads, applying fastp at Q25 and MiXCR, and retained in-frame beta chains. Identical CDR3 protein sequences are pooled into one entry, listed with their most common genes and DNA. The authors' filters were not applied to this entry. The sample table lists 95,000 to 150,000 distinct CDR3 sequences, around 94% of them with a count of one. The ten largest clones capture roughly 0.29% of the sample.

Peripheral blood CD8+ and CD4+ T cells from healthy donors, Susac syndrome patients and multiple sclerosis patients were profiled using high-throughput TCR beta sequencing. Susac syndrome patients met recently defined diagnostic criteria for definite or probable disease. Bulk CD8+ and CD4+ T cells were purified by magnetic negative isolation, while CD8+ TEMRA cells were enriched using FACS. Blood was collected in EDTA tubes and processed within 24 hours, with PBMCs isolated through density gradient centrifugation. PBMCs intended for TCR sequencing were cryopreserved in liquid nitrogen and thawed later in a water bath at 37 degrees C. The sorted or isolated CD4+, CD8+ and CD8+ TEMRA cells reached a purity of at least 90%. Via the germline V gene (reference sequence), CDR1 is DFQATT and CDR2 SNEGSKA. Here V drops 5 bases and J drops 6 bases, and the junction holds 8 bases not matched to any gene. The CDR3 numbers 13 residues from cysteine through phenylalanine. Only CDR3 DNA is held: 39 bases, read in frame from base 1.

In regard to this clonotype: Its target antigen remains unknown. One base away there is no much larger clone; base qualities are not given.

Paper-wide results and their limitations: CD8+ repertoires in Susac syndrome showed clonal expansion, which was highest in CD8+ TEMRA cells and was greater in clinically active patients than in remitting patients. Looking at Susac-specific public clones, the researchers identified sixteen in the total CD8+ repertoire and 4 or 5 in the CD8+ TEMRA repertoire. The TCR sequencing and HLA analysis was acknowledged to have included a relatively small number of individuals.

Sample: CD8+ T cells from PBMCs. The TCR comes from a human donor with Susac syndrome. The V gene is TRBV20-1 and the J gene is TRBJ2-3, with TRBD2 matching 7 junction bases. CDR3 protein: CSAPLTSPDTQYF. The nucleotides are TGCAGTGCTCCGTTGACTAGCCCTGATACGCAGTATTTT.